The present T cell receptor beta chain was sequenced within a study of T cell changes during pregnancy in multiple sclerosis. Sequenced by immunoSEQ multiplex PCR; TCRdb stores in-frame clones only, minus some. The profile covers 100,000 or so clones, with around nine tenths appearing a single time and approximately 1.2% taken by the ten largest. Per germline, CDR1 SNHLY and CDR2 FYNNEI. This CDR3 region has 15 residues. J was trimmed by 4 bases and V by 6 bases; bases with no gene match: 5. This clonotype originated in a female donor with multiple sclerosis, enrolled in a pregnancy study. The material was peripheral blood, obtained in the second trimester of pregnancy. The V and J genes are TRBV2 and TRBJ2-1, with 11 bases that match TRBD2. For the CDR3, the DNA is TGTGCCAGCAGAGCCGGGACTAGCGGATACAATGAGCAGTTCTTC. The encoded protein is CASRAGTSGYNEQFF.